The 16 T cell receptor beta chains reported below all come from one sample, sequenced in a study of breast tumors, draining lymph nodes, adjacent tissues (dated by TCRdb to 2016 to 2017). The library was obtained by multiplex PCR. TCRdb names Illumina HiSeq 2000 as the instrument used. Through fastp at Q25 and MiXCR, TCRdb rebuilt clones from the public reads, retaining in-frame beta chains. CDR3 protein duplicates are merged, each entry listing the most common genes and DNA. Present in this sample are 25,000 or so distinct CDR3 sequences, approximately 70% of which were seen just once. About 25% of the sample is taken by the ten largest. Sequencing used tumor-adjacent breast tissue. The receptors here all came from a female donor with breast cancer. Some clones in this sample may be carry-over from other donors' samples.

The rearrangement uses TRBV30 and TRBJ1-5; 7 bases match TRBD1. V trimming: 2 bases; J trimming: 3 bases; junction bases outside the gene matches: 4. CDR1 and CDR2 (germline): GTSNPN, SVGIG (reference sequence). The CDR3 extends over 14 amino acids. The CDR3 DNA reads TGTGCCTGGAGTCCAGGGACAGCCAATCAGCCCCAGCATTTT. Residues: CAWSPGTANQPQHF.

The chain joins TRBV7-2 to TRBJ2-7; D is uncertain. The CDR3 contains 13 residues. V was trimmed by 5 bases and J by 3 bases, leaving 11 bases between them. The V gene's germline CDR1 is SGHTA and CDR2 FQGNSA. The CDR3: CASSVEADYEQYF. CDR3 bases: TGTGCCAGCAGCGTAGAGGCCGACTACGAGCAGTACTTC.

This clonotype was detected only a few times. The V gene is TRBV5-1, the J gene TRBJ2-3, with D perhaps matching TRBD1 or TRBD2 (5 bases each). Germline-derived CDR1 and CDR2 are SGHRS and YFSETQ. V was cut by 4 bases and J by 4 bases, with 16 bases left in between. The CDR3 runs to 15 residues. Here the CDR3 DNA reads TGCGCCAGCAGCCGGGATGGTGTGGGGGCAGATACGCAGTATTTT. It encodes CASSRDGVGADTQYF.

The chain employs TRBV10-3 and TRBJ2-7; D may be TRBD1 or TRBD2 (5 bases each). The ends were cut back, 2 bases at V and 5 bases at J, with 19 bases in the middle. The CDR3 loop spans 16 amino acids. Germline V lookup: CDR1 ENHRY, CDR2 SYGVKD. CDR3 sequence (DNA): TGTGCCATCAGTGAGCCGATCGGGACCGCCAAGGACGAGCAGTACTTC. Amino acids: CAISEPIGTAKDEQYF.

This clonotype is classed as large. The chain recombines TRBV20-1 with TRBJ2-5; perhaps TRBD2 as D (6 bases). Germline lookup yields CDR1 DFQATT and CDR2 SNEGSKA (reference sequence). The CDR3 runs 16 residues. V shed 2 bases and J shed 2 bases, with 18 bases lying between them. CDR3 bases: TGCAGTGCTAGATCCCCCTATAGCGGAAATCAAGAGACCCAGTACTTC. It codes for CSARSPYSGNQETQYF.

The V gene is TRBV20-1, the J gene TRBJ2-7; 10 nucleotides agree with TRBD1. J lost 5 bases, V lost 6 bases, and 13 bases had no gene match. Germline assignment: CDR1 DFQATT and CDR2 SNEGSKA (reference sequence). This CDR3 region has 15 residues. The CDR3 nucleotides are TGCAGTGCGCGGGGGACAGGGGTCCGGCGGAACGAGCAGTACTTC. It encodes CSARGTGVRRNEQYF.

CDR3 residues: CATSFSGTYNEQFF. CDR3 bases: TGTGCCACGTCGTTTAGCGGGACCTACAATGAGCAGTTCTTC. The genes are TRBV24-1 and TRBJ2-1, with 8 bases identical to TRBD2. Germline V lookup: CDR1 KGHDR, CDR2 SFDVKD. CDR3 length: 14 residues. V lost 10 bases, J lost 2 bases, and 6 bases stayed unmatched.

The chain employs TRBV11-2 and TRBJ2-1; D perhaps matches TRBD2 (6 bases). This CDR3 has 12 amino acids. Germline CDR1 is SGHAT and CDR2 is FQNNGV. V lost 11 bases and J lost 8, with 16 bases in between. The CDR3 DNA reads TGTGCCTCGCAGCTCTCGGGGGATGAGCAGTTCTTC. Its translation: CASQLSGDEQFF.

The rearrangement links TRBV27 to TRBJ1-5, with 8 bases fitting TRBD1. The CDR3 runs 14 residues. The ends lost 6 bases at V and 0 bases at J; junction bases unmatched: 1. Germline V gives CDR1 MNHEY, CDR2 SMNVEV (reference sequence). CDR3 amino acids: CASRGTGSNQPQHF. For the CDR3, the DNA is TGTGCCAGCAGGGGGACAGGTAGCAATCAGCCCCAGCATTTT.

DNA of the CDR3: TGCAGCGGCACAGGGCCTGGGGAGCAGTACTTC. This translates into CSGTGPGEQYF. This chain connects TRBV29-1 to TRBJ2-7; possible D gene TRBD1, 6 bases. Germline loops: CDR1 SQVTM, CDR2 ANQGSEA. The CDR3 sequence is 11 residues long. V dropped 7 bases and J dropped 7 bases, with 14 bases sitting between them.

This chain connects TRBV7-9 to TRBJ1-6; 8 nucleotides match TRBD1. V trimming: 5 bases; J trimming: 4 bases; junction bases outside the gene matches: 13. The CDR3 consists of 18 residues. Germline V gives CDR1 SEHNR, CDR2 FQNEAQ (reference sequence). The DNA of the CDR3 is TGTGCCAGCAGCCTATTCGGACAGGGAGGTCTATATAATTCACCCCTCCACTTT. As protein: CASSLFGQGGLYNSPLHF.

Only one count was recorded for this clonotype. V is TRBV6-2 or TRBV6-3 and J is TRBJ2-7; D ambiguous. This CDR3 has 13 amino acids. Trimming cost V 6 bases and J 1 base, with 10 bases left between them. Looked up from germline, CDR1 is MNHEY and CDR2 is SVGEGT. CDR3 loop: CASRPLGSYEQYF. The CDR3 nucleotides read TGTGCCAGCAGGCCCCTAGGATCCTACGAGCAGTACTTC.

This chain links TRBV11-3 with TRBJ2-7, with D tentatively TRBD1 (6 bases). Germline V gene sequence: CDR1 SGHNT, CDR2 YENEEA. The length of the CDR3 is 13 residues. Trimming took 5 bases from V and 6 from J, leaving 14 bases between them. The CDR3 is CASSLQGSSEQYF. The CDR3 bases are TGTGCCAGCAGCCTACAGGGATCTAGCGAGCAGTACTTC. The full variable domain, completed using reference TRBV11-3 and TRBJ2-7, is EAGVVQSPRYKIIEKKQPVAFWCNPISGHNTLYWYLQNLGQGPELLIRYENEEAVDDSQLPKDRFSAERLKGVDSTLKIQPAELGDSAVYLCASSLQGSSEQYFGPGTRLTVT.

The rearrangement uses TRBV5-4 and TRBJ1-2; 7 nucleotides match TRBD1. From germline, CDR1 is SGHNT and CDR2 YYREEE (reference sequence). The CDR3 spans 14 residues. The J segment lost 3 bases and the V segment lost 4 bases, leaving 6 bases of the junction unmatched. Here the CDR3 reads CASSLGQADYGYTF. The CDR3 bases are TGTGCCAGCAGCCTCGGACAGGCCGACTATGGCTACACCTTC. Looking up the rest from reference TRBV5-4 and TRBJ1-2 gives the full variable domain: ETGVTQSPTHLIKTRGQQVTLRCSSQSGHNTVSWYQQALGQGPQFIFQYYREEENGRGNFPPRFSGLQFPNYSSELNVNALELDDSALYLCASSLGQADYGYTFGSGTRLTVV.

The DNA for the CDR3 is TGTGCCAGCAGTGAATCTGGCGGGAGGGCCGGGAGTTCGCAGTATTTT. It is translated as CASSESGGRAGSSQYF. The chain couples TRBV2 to TRBJ2-3; 9 bases fit TRBD2. Looked up from germline, CDR1 is SNHLY and CDR2 is FYNNEI. The CDR3 spans 16 residues. The V gene end was trimmed by 2 bases and the J gene end by 10 bases; junction bases not matched to a gene: 13.

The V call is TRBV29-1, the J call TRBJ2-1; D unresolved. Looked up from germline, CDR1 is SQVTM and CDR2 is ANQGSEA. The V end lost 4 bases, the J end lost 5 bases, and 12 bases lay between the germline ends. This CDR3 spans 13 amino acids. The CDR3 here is CSVVSLGNNEQFF. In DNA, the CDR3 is TGCAGCGTTGTCTCGTTGGGCAACAATGAGCAGTTCTTC.